Many counts were recorded for the clone carrying this T cell receptor beta chain. Healthy Caucasians, and only they, were the donors. The data belong to a study of identical twins. The V and J ends lost 2 bases and 0 bases, in that order; junction bases with no gene match: 7. Germline V gene lookup returns CDR1 SGHRS and CDR2 YFSETQ. The CDR3 is 17 amino acids. Unique molecular identifiers were present on cDNA, and template switching added a universal primer site. TCRdb passed the 5' RACE reads through MiXCR, listing each CDR3 protein once. The sample consists of fewer than 250,000 distinct CDR3 sequences, approximately 7% of them appearing once. These data also featured in a second study, about yellow fever vaccine responses in identical twins. That paper adds: Twins showed a vaccine T cell response that reportedly seemed partly convergent, partly personalized.

The chain couples TRBV5-1 to TRBJ2-2; 7 positions agree with TRBD1. Sample: memory (CD45RO+) T cells sorted from blood. The receptor was isolated from a woman aged 18-29 years in good health. The CDR3 coding sequence is TGCGCCAGCAGCTTACACCGGGACAGCGCGAACACCGGGGAGCTGTTTTTT. Amino acids: CASSLHRDSANTGELFF. The variable domain in full, with the rest retrieved from reference TRBV5-1 and TRBJ2-2, is KAGVTQTPRYLIKTRGQQVTLSCSPISGHRSVSWYQQTPGQGLQFLFEYFSETQRNKGNFPGRFSGRQFSNSRSEMNVSTLELGDSALYLCASSLHRDSANTGELFFGEGSRLTVL.